The TCR beta chain under discussion was sequenced for a study of cytomegalovirus exposure and HLA in healthy donors. Findings and caveats of the study: Available immune exposure information covered CMV serostatus only. Productive status was seen about 90% or about 30% of the time for most TCR beta V segments in an earlier analysis. TRBV6-2, TRBV6-3 and other indistinguishable V segments were excluded. Some TCR beta chains (over 150 of them) were listed as cytomegalovirus-associated.

Primers: 60 Vbeta forward and 13 Jbeta reverse. Clones were sequenced by immunoSEQ multiplex PCR, and TCRdb holds only the in-frame ones, with some missing. The sample records around 140,000 clones, around 80% being singletons. A remark on this clone: Its antigen is not identified.

V shed 9 bases and J shed 2 bases, with 10 bases lying between them. Germline CDR1 MNHNS, CDR2 SASEGT. The CDR3 extends over 13 amino acids. This rearrangement joins TRBV6-1 to TRBJ2-2; no definite D call. Sequences were obtained from PBMCs. The source of this sequence is a female donor in good health and CMV-seronegative. CDR3 sequence (DNA): TGTGCCAGACGACATGGTAACACCGGGGAGCTGTTTTTT. Its protein product is CARRHGNTGELFF.